Sequencing of this TCR beta chain was carried out in a study of T-cell memory formation after mild COVID-19 (dated by TCRdb to about 2021). Regarding the research as a whole: TCR sequence clusters from the two donors were largely donor specific. The cohort comprised two young, previously healthy adult volunteers, one female and one male. In two donors, T-cell clones that expanded and contracted after mild COVID-19 were followed by sequencing TCRalpha and TCRbeta repertoires longitudinally.

Overall study outcomes, separate from this receptor: The study covered only two mild cases, and larger cohorts including severe cases with pre-infection samples were considered necessary. Some responding clones were found in pre-infection memory, which suggests that pre-existing cross-reactive memory T cells took part in the SARS-CoV-2 response. Contracting CD4+ clones turned up mainly in the CM and EM memory subsets, whereas EMRA was where CD8+ clones were enriched. From day 15 to 85, contracting clones showed balanced CD4/CD8 phenotypes, whereas a second wave of clones that expanded from day 15 to 37 leaned towards CD4+. SARS-CoV-2 specificity was not confirmed for the second-wave clones peaking on day 37.

Sequencer: Illumina NovaSeq 6000. TCRalpha and TCRbeta cDNA libraries were constructed by 5'RACE with constant-segment primers, with sample barcodes and unique molecular identifiers being introduced. RNA was extracted from every sample with Trizol reagent. Amplification of the libraries took two PCR steps, and the second step added a second sample barcode plus Illumina TruSeq adapters. Libraries were sequenced on an Illumina NovaSeq with 2 x 150 bp paired-end reads. Per the authors' processing: The reads were demultiplexed and collapsed into UMI-guided consensus sequences using migec v1.2.7. Using mixcr v2.1.11, UMI consensuses were aligned to TRA and TRB V and J templates and then assembled into clonotypes. Clonotypes were classified as expanded or contracted when called significant by both edgeR and NoisET, with noise models trained on biological replicates. For edgeR calls, a false discovery rate-adjusted p below 0.01 and a log2 fold-change threshold of 1 were applied. As an exploratory analysis of dynamics, max-normalized trajectories of the 1000 most abundant clonotypes were examined by PCA with hierarchical clustering. Separately sequenced CD4+ and CD8+ repertoires were used to assign a CD4 or CD8 phenotype to each responding clone. TCRdb reprocessing: public reads trimmed at Q25 with fastp, clones called with MiXCR, in-frame beta chains kept. Entries are consolidated by CDR3 protein sequence, retaining the most common genes and DNA. TCRdb, not the authors, supplied the V and J calls. The sample table shows around 200,000 distinct CDR3 sequences, and 10% to 13% are seen once. Clones ranked in the top ten supply 2.5% to 3.5% of the sample.

Ficoll-Paque density gradient centrifugation was used to isolate PBMCs. A word on this clonotype: It lacks a known antigen. Base-call qualities are not available, and no considerably larger clone is one nucleotide away.

Counted from cysteine to phenylalanine, this CDR3 has 18 amino acids. Of all the DNA, just the CDR3 is kept, 54 bases in frame from base 1. Ends trimmed: V by 3 bases, J by 2 bases; bases unmatched to a gene: 10. According to the germline V gene, CDR1 reads SGHRS and CDR2 reads YFSETQ. This TCR was recovered from a young man who had mild COVID-19 (a few samples of this study predate the infection). The sample titles of this study are shuffled in the database, so cell type and time point are left out; the donor was told from shared clones. Recombination linked TRBV5-1 to TRBJ2-6; 8 bases in the junction line up with TRBD1. Sequenced: PBMCs or a T cell subset sorted from them (not recorded which). This receptor carries the CDR3 CASSSHRGSMAGANVLTF. The bases are TGCGCCAGCAGCTCCCACAGGGGGTCCATGGCTGGGGCCAACGTCCTGACTTTC.